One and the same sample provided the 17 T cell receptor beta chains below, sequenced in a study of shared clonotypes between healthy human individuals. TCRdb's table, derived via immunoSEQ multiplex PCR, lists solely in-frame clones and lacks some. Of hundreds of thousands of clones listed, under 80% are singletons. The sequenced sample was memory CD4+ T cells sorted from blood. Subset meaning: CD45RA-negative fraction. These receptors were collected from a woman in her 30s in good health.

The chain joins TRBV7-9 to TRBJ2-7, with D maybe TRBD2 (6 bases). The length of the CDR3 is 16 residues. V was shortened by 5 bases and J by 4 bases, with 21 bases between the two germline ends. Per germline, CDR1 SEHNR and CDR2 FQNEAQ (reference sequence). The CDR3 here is CASSGGTRLDPYEQYF. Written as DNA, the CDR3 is TGTGCCAGCAGCGGGGGGACTCGTCTCGATCCTTACGAGCAGTACTTC.

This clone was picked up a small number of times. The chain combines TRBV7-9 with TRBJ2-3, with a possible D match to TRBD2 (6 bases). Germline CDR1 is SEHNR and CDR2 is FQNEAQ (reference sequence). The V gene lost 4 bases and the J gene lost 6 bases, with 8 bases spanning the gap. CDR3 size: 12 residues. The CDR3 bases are TGTGCCAGCAGCTGGGGAGGCGATACGCAGTATTTT. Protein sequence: CASSWGGDTQYF.

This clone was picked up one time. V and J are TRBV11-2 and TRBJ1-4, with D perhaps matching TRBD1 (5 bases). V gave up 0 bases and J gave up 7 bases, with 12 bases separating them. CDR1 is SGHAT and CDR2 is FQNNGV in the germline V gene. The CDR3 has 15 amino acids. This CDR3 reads CASSLDWGDGEKLFF. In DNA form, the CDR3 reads TGTGCCAGCAGCTTAGATTGGGGGGATGGTGAAAAACTGTTTTTT. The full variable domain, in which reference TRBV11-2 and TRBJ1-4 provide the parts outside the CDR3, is EAGVAQSPRYKIIEKRQSVAFWCNPISGHATLYWYQQILGQGPKLLIQFQNNGVVDDSQLPKDRFSAERLKGVDSTLKIQPAKLEDSAVYLCASSLDWGDGEKLFFGSGTQLSVL.

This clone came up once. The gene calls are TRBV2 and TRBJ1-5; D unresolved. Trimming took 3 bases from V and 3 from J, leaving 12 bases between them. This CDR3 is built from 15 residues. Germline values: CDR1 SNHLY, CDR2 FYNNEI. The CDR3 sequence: CASSDTGFTNQPQHF. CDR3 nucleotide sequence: TGTGCCAGCAGTGATACGGGGTTTACCAATCAGCCCCAGCATTTT. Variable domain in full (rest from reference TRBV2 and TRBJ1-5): EPEVTQTPSHQVTQMGQEVILRCVPISNHLYFYWYRQILGQKVEFLVSFYNNEISEKSEIFDDQFSVERPDGSNFTLKIRSTKLEDSAMYFCASSDTGFTNQPQHFGDGTRLSIL.

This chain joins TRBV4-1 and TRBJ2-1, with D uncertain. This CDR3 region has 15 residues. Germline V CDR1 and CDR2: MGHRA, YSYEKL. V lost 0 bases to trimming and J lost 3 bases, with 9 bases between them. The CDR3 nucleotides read TGCGCCAGCAGCCAAGAGCCCTGGGGCTACAATGAGCAGTTCTTC. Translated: CASSQEPWGYNEQFF.

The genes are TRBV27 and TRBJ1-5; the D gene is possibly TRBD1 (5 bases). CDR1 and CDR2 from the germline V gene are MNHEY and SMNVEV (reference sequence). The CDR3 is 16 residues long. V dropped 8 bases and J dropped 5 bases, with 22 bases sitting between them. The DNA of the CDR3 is TGTGCCAGCGCAAAAAGAGGGACGGTAACAGATCAGCCCCAGCATTTT. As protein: CASAKRGTVTDQPQHF.

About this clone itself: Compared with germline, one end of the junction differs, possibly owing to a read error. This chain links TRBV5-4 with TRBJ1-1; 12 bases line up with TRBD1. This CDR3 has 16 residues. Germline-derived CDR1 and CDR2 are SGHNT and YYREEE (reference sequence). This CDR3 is CASSPGQGAPNSEAFF. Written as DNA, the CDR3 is TGTGCCAGCAGCCCGGGACAGGGGGCCCCGAACTCTGAAGCTTTCTTT.

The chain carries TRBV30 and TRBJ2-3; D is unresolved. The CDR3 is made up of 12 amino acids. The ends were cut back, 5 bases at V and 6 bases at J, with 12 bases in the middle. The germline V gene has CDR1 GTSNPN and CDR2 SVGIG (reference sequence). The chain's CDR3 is CAWSFSKDTQYF. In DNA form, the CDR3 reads TGTGCCTGGTCCTTCTCCAAGGATACGCAGTATTTT.

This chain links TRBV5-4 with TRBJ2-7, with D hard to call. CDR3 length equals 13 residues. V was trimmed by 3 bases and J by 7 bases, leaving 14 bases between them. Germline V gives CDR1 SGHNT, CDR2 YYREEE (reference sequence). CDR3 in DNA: TGTGCCAGCAGCTCCCCGAGAGGTCGGGAGCAGTACTTC. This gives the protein CASSSPRGREQYF.

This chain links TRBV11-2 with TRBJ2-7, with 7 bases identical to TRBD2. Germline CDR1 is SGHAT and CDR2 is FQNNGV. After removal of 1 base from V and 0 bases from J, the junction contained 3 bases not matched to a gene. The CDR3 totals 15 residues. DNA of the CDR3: TGTGCCAGCAGCTTAGCCGGGACTAACTCCTACGAGCAGTACTTC. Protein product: CASSLAGTNSYEQYF.

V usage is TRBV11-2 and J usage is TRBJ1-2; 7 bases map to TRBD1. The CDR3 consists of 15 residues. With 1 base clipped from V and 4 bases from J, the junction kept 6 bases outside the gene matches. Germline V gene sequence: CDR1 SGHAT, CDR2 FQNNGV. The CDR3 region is CASSLARTGLYGYTF. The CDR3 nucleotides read TGTGCCAGCAGCTTAGCTAGGACAGGACTCTATGGCTACACCTTC.

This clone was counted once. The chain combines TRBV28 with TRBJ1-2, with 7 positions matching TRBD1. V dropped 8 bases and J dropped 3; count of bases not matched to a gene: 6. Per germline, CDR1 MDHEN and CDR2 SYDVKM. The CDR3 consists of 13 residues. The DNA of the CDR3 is TGTGCCAGCCTTAAGGGGGCATACTATGGCTACACCTTC. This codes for CASLKGAYYGYTF.

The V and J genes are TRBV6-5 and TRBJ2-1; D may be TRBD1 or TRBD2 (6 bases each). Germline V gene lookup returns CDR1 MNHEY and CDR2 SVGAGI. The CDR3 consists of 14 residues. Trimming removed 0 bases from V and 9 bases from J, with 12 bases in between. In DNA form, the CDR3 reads TGTGCCAGCAGTTACTCAGGGGGGTTTGGTGAGCAGTTCTTC. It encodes CASSYSGGFGEQFF.

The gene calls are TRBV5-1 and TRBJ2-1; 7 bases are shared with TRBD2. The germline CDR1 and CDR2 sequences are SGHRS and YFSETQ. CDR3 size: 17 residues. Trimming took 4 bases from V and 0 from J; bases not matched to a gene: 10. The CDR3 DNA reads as TGCGCCAGCAGCGCCGGAGCGGGGCGAAGCTCCTACAATGAGCAGTTCTTC. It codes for CASSAGAGRSSYNEQFF.

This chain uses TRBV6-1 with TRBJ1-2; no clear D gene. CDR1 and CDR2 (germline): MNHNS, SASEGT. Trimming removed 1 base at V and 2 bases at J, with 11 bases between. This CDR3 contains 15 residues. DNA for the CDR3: TGTGCCAGCAGTGAAGGGCTTGGCAGAAACTATGGCTACACCTTC. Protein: CASSEGLGRNYGYTF.

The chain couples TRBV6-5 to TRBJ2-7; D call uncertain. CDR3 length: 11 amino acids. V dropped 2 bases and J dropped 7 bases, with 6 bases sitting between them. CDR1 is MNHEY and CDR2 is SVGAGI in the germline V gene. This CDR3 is CASSYGREQYF. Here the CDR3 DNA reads TGTGCCAGCAGTTACGGTCGGGAGCAGTACTTC.

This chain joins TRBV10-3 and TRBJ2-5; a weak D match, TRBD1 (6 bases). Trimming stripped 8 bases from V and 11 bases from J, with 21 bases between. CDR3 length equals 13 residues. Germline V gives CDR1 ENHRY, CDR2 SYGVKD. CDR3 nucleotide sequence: TGTGCCATCGGGGTAGGCAGGGCAGGGGAGCAGTACTTC. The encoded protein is CAIGVGRAGEQYF.